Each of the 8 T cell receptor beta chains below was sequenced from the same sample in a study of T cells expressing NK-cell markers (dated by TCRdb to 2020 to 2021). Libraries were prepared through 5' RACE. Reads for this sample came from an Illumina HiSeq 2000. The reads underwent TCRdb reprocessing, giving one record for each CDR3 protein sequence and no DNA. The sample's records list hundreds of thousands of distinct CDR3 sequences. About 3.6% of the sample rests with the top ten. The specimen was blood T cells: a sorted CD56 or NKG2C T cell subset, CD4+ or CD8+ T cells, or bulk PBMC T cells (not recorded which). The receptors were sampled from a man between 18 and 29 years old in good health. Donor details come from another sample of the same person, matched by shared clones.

The CDR3 sequence is CASRTGAGHEQYF. The rearrangement links TRBV5-1 to TRBJ2-7; TCRdb gives TRBD1 as the D gene, but with no DNA this cannot be confirmed. Germline loops: CDR1 SGHRS, CDR2 YFSETQ. The CDR3 contains 13 residues.

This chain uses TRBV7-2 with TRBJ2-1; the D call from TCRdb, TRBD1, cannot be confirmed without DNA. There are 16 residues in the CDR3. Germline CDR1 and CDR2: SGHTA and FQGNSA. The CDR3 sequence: CASSQRDRGLLNEQFF.

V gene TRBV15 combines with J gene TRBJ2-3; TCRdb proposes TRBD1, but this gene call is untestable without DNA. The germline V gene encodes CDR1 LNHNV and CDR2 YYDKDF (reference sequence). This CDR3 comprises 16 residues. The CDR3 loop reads CATSGEDSSAVDTQYF.

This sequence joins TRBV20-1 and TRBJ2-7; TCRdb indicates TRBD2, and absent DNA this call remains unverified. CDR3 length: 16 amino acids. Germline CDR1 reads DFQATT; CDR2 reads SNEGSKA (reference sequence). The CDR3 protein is CSARDVRRGSSYEQYF.

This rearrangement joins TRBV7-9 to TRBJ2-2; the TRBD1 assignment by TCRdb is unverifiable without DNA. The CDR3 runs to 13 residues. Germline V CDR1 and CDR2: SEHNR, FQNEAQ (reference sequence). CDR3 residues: CASSSTGDGELFF.

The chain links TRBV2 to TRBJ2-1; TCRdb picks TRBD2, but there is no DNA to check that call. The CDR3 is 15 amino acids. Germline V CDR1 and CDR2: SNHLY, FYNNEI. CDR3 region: CASGPRTGGYNEQFF.

CDR3 loop: CASRPGTIQETQYF. This chain uses TRBV5-1 with TRBJ2-5; TCRdb names TRBD1, which stays unverified in the absence of DNA. Germline V gives CDR1 SGHRS, CDR2 YFSETQ. CDR3 length equals 14 residues.

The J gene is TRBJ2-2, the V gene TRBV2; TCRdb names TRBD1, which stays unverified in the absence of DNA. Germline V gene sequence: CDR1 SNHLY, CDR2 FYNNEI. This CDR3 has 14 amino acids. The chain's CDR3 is CAAVLGQRAGELFF.